A few counts support the clone carrying this TCR beta chain. Germline V gives CDR1 SGHTA, CDR2 FQGNSA. V was shortened by 6 bases and J by 7 bases, with 16 bases between the two germline ends. The CDR3 is 13 residues long. This specimen comes from a study of cytomegalovirus exposure and HLA in healthy donors. The PCR made use of 60 Vbeta and 13 Jbeta primers. Measured with immunoSEQ multiplex PCR; TCRdb has only the in-frame clones, and not every one. The sample carries over 85,000 clones, under 9% recorded once. The receptor's source is a man aged 45 to 65 in good health and CMV-seronegative. The sequenced material came from PBMCs. J is TRBJ2-7 and V is TRBV7-2; D unresolved. CDR3 nucleotides: TGTGCCAGCAGATTTAGCAGAACTACGGAGCAGTACTTC. It codes for CASRFSRTTEQYF.